This TCR beta chain was identified during a study of blood T cell repertoires in COVID-19. Study details: The study drew acute and convalescent COVID-19 samples from the United States, Italy and Spain.

This CDR3 spans 14 amino acids. Between the trimmed V and J ends, which lost 4 bases and 1 base, there was a span of 9 bases. CDR1 and CDR2 (germline): SGHDT, YYEEEE. Libraries were prepared by immunoSEQ multiplex PCR; TCRdb keeps only in-frame clonotypes and omits some of them. The sample carries 150,000 to 200,000 clones, about 90% recorded once. Membership in each cohort depended on participant-reported clinical history. Donors of Cohort 3 who recovered were those that had two negative PCRs, clearance, or symptom resolution. The source is a woman aged 45-65 years who had recovered from COVID-19. Sequencing was carried out using PBMCs or T cells enriched from blood (not recorded which). This chain uses TRBV5-6 with TRBJ2-4, with a tentative D call TRBD2 (5 bases). The CDR3 DNA reads TGTGCCAGCAGCCCGGCGGGTGCCAAAAACATTCAGTACTTC. Its translation is CASSPAGAKNIQYF.